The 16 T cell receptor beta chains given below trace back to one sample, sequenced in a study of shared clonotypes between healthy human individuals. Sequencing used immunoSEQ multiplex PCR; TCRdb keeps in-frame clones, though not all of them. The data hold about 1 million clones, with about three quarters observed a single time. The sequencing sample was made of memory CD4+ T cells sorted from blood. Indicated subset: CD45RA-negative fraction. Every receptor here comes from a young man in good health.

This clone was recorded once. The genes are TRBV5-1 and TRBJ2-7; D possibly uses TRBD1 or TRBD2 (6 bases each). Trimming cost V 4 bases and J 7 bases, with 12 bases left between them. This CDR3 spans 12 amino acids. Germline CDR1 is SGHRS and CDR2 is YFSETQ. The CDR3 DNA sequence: TGCGCCAGCAGCCCAGGAGGGACAGAGCAGTACTTC. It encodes CASSPGGTEQYF.

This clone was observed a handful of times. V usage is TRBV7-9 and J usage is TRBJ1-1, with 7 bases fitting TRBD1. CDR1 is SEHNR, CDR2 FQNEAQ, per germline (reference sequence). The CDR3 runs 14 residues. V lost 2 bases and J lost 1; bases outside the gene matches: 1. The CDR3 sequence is CASSLNRGNTEAFF. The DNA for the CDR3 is TGTGCCAGCAGCTTAAACAGGGGGAACACTGAAGCTTTCTTT.

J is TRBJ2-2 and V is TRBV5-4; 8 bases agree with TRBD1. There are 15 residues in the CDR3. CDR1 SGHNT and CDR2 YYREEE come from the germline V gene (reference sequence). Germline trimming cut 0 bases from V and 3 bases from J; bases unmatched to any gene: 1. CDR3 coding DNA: TGTGCCAGCAGCTTGGGGGGACAGGACACCGGGGAGCTGTTTTTT. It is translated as CASSLGGQDTGELFF.

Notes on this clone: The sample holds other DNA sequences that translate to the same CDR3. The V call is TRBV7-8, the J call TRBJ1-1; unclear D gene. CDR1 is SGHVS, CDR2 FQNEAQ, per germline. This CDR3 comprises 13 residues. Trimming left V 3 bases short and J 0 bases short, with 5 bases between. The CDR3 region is CASSFGLNTEAFF. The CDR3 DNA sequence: TGTGCCAGCAGCTTTGGGTTGAACACTGAAGCTTTCTTT.

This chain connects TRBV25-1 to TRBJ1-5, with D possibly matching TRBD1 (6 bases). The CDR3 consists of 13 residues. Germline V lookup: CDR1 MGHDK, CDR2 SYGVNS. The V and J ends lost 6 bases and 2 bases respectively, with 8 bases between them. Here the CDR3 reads CASRAGGNQPQHF. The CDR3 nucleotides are TGTGCCAGCAGGGCAGGGGGCAATCAGCCCCAGCATTTT. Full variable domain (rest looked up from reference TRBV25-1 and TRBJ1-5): EADIYQTPRYLVIGTGKKITLECSQTMGHDKMYWYQQDPGMELHLIHYSYGVNSTEKGDLSSESTVSRIRTEHFPLTLESARPSHTSQYLCASRAGGNQPQHFGDGTRLSIL.

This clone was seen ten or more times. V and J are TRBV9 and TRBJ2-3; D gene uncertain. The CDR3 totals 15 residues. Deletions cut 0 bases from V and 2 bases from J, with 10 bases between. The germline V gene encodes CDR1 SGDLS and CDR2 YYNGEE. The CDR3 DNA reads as TGTGCCAGCAGCGTAGCCAATTACTACACAGATACGCAGTATTTT. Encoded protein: CASSVANYYTDTQYF.

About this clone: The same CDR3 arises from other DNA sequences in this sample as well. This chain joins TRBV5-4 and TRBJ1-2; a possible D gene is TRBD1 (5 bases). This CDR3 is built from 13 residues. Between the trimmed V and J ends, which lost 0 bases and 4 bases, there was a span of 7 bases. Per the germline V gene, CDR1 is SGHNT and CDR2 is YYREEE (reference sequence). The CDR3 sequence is CASSLEGSYGYTF. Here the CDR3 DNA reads TGTGCCAGCAGCTTGGAGGGGAGCTATGGCTACACCTTC.

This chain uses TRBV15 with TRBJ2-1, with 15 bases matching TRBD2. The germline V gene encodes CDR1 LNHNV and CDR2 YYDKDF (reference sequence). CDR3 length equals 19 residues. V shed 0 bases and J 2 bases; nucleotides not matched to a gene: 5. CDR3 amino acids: CATSREGLAGGLAYNEQFF. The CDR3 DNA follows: TGTGCCACCAGCAGAGAGGGACTAGCGGGAGGACTTGCCTACAATGAGCAGTTCTTC.

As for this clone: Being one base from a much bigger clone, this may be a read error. Written as DNA, the CDR3 is TGTGCCAGCAGCGATAATTCACCCCTCCACTTT. Its translation is CASSDNSPLHF. This chain joins TRBV7-2 and TRBJ1-6; D gene unclear. V was trimmed by 5 bases and J by 5 bases, leaving 1 base between them. The CDR3 has 11 residues. The germline CDR1 and CDR2 sequences are SGHTA and FQGNSA.

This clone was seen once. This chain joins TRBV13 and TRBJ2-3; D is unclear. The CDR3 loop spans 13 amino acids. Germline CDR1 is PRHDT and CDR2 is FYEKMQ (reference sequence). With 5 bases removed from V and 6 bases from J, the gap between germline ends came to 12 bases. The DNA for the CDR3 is TGTGCCAGCAGCCCGACGTTCCAGGATACGCAGTATTTT. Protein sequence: CASSPTFQDTQYF.

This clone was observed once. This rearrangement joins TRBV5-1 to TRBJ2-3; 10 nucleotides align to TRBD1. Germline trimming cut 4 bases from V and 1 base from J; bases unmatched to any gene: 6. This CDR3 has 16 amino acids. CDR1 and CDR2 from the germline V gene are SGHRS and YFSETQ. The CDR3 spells CASSLTGTGGTDTQYF. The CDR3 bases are TGCGCCAGCAGCCTAACCGGGACAGGGGGCACAGATACGCAGTATTTT.

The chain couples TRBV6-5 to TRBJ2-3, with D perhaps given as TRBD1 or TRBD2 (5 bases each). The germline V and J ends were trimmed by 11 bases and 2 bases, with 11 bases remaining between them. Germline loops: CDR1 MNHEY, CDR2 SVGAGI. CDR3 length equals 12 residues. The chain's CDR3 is CAVRGATDTQYF. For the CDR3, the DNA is TGTGCCGTCAGAGGGGCCACAGATACGCAGTATTTT.

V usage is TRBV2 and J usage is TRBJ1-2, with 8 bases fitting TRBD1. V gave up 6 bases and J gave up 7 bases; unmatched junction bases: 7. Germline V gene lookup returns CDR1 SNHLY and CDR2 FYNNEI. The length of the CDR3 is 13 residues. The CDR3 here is CASSTQGASGYTF. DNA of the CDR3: TGTGCCAGCAGCACGCAGGGGGCTAGTGGCTACACCTTC.

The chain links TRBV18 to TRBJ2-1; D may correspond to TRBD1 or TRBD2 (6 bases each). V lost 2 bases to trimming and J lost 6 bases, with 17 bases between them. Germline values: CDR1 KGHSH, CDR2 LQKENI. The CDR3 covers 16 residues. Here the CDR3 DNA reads TGTGCCAGCTCACCATGGGGGCAGGGAGGCTCCAATGAGCAGTTCTTC. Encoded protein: CASSPWGQGGSNEQFF.

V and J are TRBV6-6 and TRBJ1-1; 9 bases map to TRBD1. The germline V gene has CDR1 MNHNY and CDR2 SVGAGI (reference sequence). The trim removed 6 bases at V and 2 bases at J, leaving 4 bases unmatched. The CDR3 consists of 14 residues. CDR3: CASSGQGPNTEAFF. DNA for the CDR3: TGTGCCAGCAGCGGACAGGGGCCTAACACTGAAGCTTTCTTT.

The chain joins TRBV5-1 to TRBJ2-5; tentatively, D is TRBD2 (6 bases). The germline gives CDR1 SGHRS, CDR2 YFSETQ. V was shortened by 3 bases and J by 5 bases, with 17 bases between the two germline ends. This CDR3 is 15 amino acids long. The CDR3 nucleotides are TGCGCCAGCAGCTATGGGGGGTTAGGGTTGGAGACCCAGTACTTC. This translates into CASSYGGLGLETQYF.